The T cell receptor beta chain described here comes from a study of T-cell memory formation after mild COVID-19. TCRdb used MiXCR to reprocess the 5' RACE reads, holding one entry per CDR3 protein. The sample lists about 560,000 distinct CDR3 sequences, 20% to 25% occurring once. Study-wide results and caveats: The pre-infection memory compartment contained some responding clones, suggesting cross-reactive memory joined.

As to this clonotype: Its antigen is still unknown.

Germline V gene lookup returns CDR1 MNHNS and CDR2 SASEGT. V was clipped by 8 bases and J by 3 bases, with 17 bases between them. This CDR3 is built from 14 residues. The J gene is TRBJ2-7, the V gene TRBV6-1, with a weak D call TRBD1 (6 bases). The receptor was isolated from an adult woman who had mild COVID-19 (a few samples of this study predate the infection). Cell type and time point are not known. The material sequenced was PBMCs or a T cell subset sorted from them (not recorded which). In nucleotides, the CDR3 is TGTGCCAGCCTCCGACAGGCCTCGCGCTACGAGCAGTACTTC. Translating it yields CASLRQASRYEQYF.